This TCR beta chain was found in a study of blood T cell repertoires in COVID-19. About the study: The study drew acute and convalescent COVID-19 samples from the United States, Italy and Spain. The analysed material was cDNA or gDNA that came from T cells, B-cell-depleted T cells, or PBMCs.

The CDR3 length is 17 residues. V dropped 3 bases and J dropped 3; count of bases not matched to a gene: 7. The germline V gene encodes CDR1 MDHEN and CDR2 SYDVKM. Methods used by the authors: Reference gene primer amplification gave nucleated cell count estimates. Sequencing was performed with immunoSEQ multiplex PCR; in TCRdb, only in-frame clones are kept and a portion is missing. V and J calls plus clone size are reproduced from that table; the DNA served to infer D and trimming. The profile shows approximately 300,000 clones, around 90% of them singletons. The sequence came from a woman aged 50 to 60 who had recovered from COVID-19. The V and J genes are TRBV28 and TRBJ2-1; 11 nucleotides agree with TRBD2. The sequenced sample consisted of peripheral blood. CDR3 region: CASSFSTSGGSYNEQFF. Written as DNA, the CDR3 is TGTGCCAGCAGTTTCTCAACTAGCGGGGGCAGCTACAATGAGCAGTTCTTC.